The rows below give T cell receptor beta chains drawn from one sample of a study of cytomegalovirus exposure and HLA in healthy donors. Clones were read by immunoSEQ multiplex PCR, and TCRdb kept only the in-frame ones, dropping some. The listing records approximately 100,000 clones. Sample: PBMCs. The receptors originated from a man aged 50-60 years in good health and CMV-seropositive. CDR3s include the opening cysteine and the closing phenylalanine or tryptophan. The D gene is left open where the match is weak.

TRBJ2-3 | - | TRBV4-1 | TGCGCCAGCAGCCAACTAGCTACTAGCACAGATACGCAGTATTTT | CASSQLATSTDTQYF
TRBJ1-5 | TRBD1 | TRBV7-8 | TGTGCCAGCAGCTTATGGACAGGGGCTAGCAATCAGCCCCAGCATTTT | CASSLWTGASNQPQHF
TRBJ2-1 | TRBD2 | TRBV28 | TGTGCCAGCAGTTCCTACCCCACTAGCGGGGTCCTCAATGAGCAGTTCTTC | CASSSYPTSGVLNEQFF
TRBJ2-4 | TRBD1 | TRBV18 | TGTGCCAGCTCGCCACAGGGGGCGGACATTCAGTACTTC | CASSPQGADIQYF
TRBJ1-4 | - | TRBV6-1 | TGTGCCAGCACCTATAATGAAAAACTGTTTTTT | CASTYNEKLFF
TRBJ1-1 | - | TRBV18 | TGTGCCAGCTCGCCCCAGGGGAGTCTGAACACTGAAGCTTTCTTT | CASSPQGSLNTEAFF
TRBJ2-2 | - | TRBV5-1 | TGCGCCAGCAGCCCGGCAGGGCAGACCGGGGAGCTGTTTTTT | CASSPAGQTGELFF
TRBJ2-7 | TRBD2 | TRBV6-5 | TGTGCCAGCAGTCCCGGGACTAGCGGGACCGAGCAGTACTTC | CASSPGTSGTEQYF
TRBJ2-5 | - | TRBV6-6 | TGTGCCAGCAGTTATATTGGGGCCCAAGAGACCCAGTACTTC | CASSYIGAQETQYF
TRBJ1-1 | - | TRBV4-3 | TGCGCCAGCAGCCGACGGGAGGGGACTGAAGCTTTCTTT | CASSRREGTEAFF
TRBJ1-4 | - | TRBV30 | TGTGCCTGGAGTCGAGGGTCGGGGGTAGAAAAACTGTTTTTT | CAWSRGSGVEKLFF
TRBJ2-2 | - | TRBV15 | TGTGCCACCAGCAGAGATCCACAAACCGGGGAGCTGTTTTTT | CATSRDPQTGELFF
TRBJ1-1 | - | TRBV4-3 | TGCGCCAGCAGCGCCCGGACAGTTGAGTCTTTGAACACTGAAGCTTTCTTT | CASSARTVESLNTEAFF
TRBJ2-5 | TRBD2 | TRBV5-4 | TGTGCCAGCAGCTGGACGGGGGGAGGGGAGACCCAGTACTTC | CASSWTGGGETQYF
TRBJ2-1 | - | TRBV5-1 | TGCGCCAGCCGGGAGAAGACGAACAATGAGCAGTTCTTC | CASREKTNNEQFF
TRBJ1-1 | - | TRBV10-1 | TGCGCCAGCAGTGATGGTTCAGGGGTTCCCGCTGAAGCTTTCTTT | CASSDGSGVPAEAFF
TRBJ2-5 | - | TRBV13 | TGTGCCAGCAGCCCCCCGTCTAGCGAAGAGACCCAGTACTTC | CASSPPSSEETQYF
TRBJ1-1 | TRBD1 | TRBV7-9 | TGTGCCAGCAGCTTAGATAAGGGCAGGGGGCCAGTGATCACTGAAGCTTTCTTT | CASSLDKGRGPVITEAFF
TRBJ1-5 | TRBD1 | TRBV19 | TGTGCCAGTAGGGGGGGACAGCGAAATCAGCCCCAGCATTTT | CASRGGQRNQPQHF
TRBJ2-7 | TRBD2 | TRBV9 | TGTGCCAGCAGCGTTGGGACTAGCGGGAGGGCCTACGAGCAGTACTTC | CASSVGTSGRAYEQYF
TRBJ2-7 | - | TRBV5-6 | TGTGCCAGCAGCTTGGCCCCGAGTCCTTACGAGCAGTACTTC | CASSLAPSPYEQYF
TRBJ1-5 | - | TRBV28 | TGTGCCAGCAGTTTCCTGGCAGGGGAACGGCCCCAGCATTTT | CASSFLAGERPQHF
TRBJ2-2 | TRBD1 | TRBV10-3 | TGTGCCATCAGCAATTTACAGGGGGCGAACACCGGGGAGCTGTTTTTT | CAISNLQGANTGELFF
TRBJ1-1 | - | TRBV9 | TGTGCCAGCAGCGTAGGGGTGAGACGGGAGACTGAAGCTTTCTTT | CASSVGVRRETEAFF
TRBJ1-1 | - | TRBV11-2 | TGTGCCAGCAGCCTTACAGGGTACTTTAGTGCGAACACTGAAGCTTTCTTT | CASSLTGYFSANTEAFF
TRBJ2-5 | TRBD1 | TRBV5-1 | TGCGCCAGCACCCACAGGGGGCAAGAGACCCAGTACTTC | CASTHRGQETQYF
TRBJ2-7 | TRBD2 | TRBV6-5 | TGTGCCAGCAACCCACCGGGACTAGCGGGAGGCGAGCAGTACTTC | CASNPPGLAGGEQYF
TRBJ1-4 | - | TRBV6-5 | TGTGCCAGCAGCCGCCCCTCCGAGGGTGAAAAACTGTTTTTT | CASSRPSEGEKLFF
TRBJ1-1 | - | TRBV6-6 | TGTGCCAGCGGCAGGCGTTACCAGAACACTGAAGCTTTCTTT | CASGRRYQNTEAFF
TRBJ1-2 | - | TRBV18 | TGTGCCAGCTCACCAAACAGGGACGACTATGGCTACACCTTC | CASSPNRDDYGYTF
TRBJ2-7 | TRBD2 | TRBV7-9 | TGTGCCAGCAGCGATTGGACTAGCGGGCCCCCCGCGGGTGTTGAGCAGTACTTC | CASSDWTSGPPAGVEQYF
TRBJ2-1 | TRBD2 | TRBV27 | TGTGCCACTTTAGCGGGCTGGGACAATGAGCAGTTCTTC | CATLAGWDNEQFF
TRBJ2-1 | TRBD2 | TRBV5-1 | TGCGCCAGCCGAATAGGACTAGCGGAAAGCAATGAGCAGTTCTTC | CASRIGLAESNEQFF
TRBJ1-2 | - | TRBV28 | TGTGCCAGCACCGCCGACAGGCTCTATGGCTACACCTTC | CASTADRLYGYTF
TRBJ1-2 | - | TRBV10-3 | TGTGCCATCAGTGAGTCCGGGGTCCGCTATGGCTACACCTTC | CAISESGVRYGYTF
TRBJ1-2 | TRBD1 | TRBV28 | TGTGCCACCACGACAGGGAACTATGGCTACACCTTC | CATTTGNYGYTF
TRBJ2-1 | - | TRBV7-9 | TGTGCCAGCAGCTTCCGAGGGAATGAGCAGTTCTTC | CASSFRGNEQFF
TRBJ2-1 | TRBD2 | TRBV18 | TGTGCCAGCTCACCCGCGACTAGCGGAGGTGGGGCTTTTGAGCAGTTCTTC | CASSPATSGGGAFEQFF
TRBJ1-4 | - | TRBV10-3 | TGTGCCATCAGTGAGTCCCAGAGGAATGAAAAACTGTTTTTT | CAISESQRNEKLFF
TRBJ2-3 | - | TRBV5-4 | TGTGTCAGCAGCTTAAGGGGCGCAGATACGCAGTATTTT | CVSSLRGADTQYF
TRBJ1-1 | - | TRBV5-1 | TGCGCCAGCAGCGGACAGACGATGAACACTGAAGCTTTCTTT | CASSGQTMNTEAFF
TRBJ2-7 | TRBD2 | TRBV28 | TGTGCCAGCAGCCGCACTAGCGGGTCCTCCTACGAGCAGTACTTC | CASSRTSGSSYEQYF
TRBJ2-7 | TRBD1 | TRBV2 | TGTGCCAGCAGGCCGAGACAGGGAACCTACGAGCAGTACTTC | CASRPRQGTYEQYF
TRBJ1-2 | - | TRBV30 | TGTGCCTGGAGACCAGGGTTTTCCCGGGGGGTATACTATGGCTACACCTTC | CAWRPGFSRGVYYGYTF
TRBJ2-7 | TRBD1 | TRBV30 | TGTGCCTGGAGTGTACAGACAGGGGCGTCGGAGCAGTACTTC | CAWSVQTGASEQYF
TRBJ1-2 | - | TRBV6-5 | TGTGCCAGCAGTCTCGACTATGGCTACACCTTC | CASSLDYGYTF
TRBJ2-2 | - | TRBV19 | TGTGCCAGTAGCCCCCAGGCCACCGGGGAGCTGTTTTTT | CASSPQATGELFF
TRBJ2-7 | TRBD1 | TRBV28 | TGTGCCAGCAGCGGGGACAGCTTCTCCTACGAGCAGTACTTC | CASSGDSFSYEQYF
TRBJ1-1 | TRBD1 | TRBV7-9 | TGTGCCAGCAGCACAGGGGGCGTGAACACTGAAGCTTTCTTT | CASSTGGVNTEAFF
TRBJ1-2 | - | TRBV14 | TGTGCCAGCAGCCAAGACAGATACTATGGCTACACCTTC | CASSQDRYYGYTF